This T cell receptor (beta chain) was recovered during a study of T cell responses to AZD1222 COVID-19 vaccine. Study-wide points: Spike-specific TCR repertoires showed rising breadth and depth after two AZD1222 doses.

Per the germline V gene, CDR1 is SGHDT and CDR2 is YYEEEE. The CDR3 loop spans 15 amino acids. Trimming shortened V by 4 bases and J by 5 bases, and 18 bases separated the two germline ends. As for this clone: The target antigen is unknown.

Produced via immunoSEQ multiplex PCR; TCRdb's table is partial and in-frame only. The data show some 150,000 clones, over 90% seen once. The TCR was taken from an adult who received the AZD1222 COVID-19 vaccine. The rearrangement joins TRBV5-6 to TRBJ1-1; TRBD1 is a possible D gene (5 bases). The sequencing here drew on peripheral blood, taken 28 days after the second AZD1222 dose. CDR3 in DNA: TGTGCCAGCAGCCTCTCGACGGGACCAATTACTGAAGCTTTCTTT. Its protein is CASSLSTGPITEAFF.